Included here is one TCR beta chain sequence, with context. The antigen is unknown. With a J-beta primer mix and a sample-barcoded 5' primer, a second PCR ran about 7 to 11 cycles. TCRdb used MiXCR to reprocess the 5' RACE reads, holding one entry per CDR3 protein. The data contain more than 900,000 distinct CDR3 sequences, under 30% of them seen just once; the ten biggest clones take up approximately 0.79%. The data are from a study of blood T cells in healthy people across ages. The individuals who served as donors were healthy Caucasians living in Russia, aged roughly 6 to 100. CDR3 size: 16 residues. Germline assignment: CDR1 SGHTA and CDR2 FQGTGA. V lost 5 bases and J 0 bases, leaving 15 bases between the germline ends. Whole-study findings and limits: Aged donors had fewer naive CD4+ cells and lower diversity than long-lived donors.

These same records also appear under a second study, on T cells of mothers and their children. According to that study: According to the study, all extracted RNA entered cDNA synthesis at roughly 1.5 ug per 15 ul. Each mother gave over 9.5 million TCR beta CDR3 reads; each child, about 3 million.

This chain uses TRBV7-3 with TRBJ2-3; maybe TRBD2 (6 bases). The TCR was taken from a girl under 10 years old in good health. Material: blood. CDR3 protein: CASSLNLAPSTDTQYF. The CDR3 bases are TGTGCCAGCAGCCTCAACCTAGCGCCTAGCACAGATACGCAGTATTTT.